The T cell receptor beta chain under discussion was sequenced for a study of blood T cell repertoires in COVID-19. About the research overall: Acute and convalescent COVID-19 samples came from the United States, Italy and Spain. Sources were T cells, B-cell-depleted T cells, or PBMCs; the material itself was cDNA or gDNA.

This CDR3 region has 14 residues. The V gene end was trimmed by 4 bases and the J gene end by 5 bases; junction bases not matched to a gene: 6. Germline CDR1 and CDR2: MNHEY and SMNVEV (reference sequence). Under the authors' procedure: Estimates of nucleated cell counts were drawn from the amplification of reference gene primers. The assay was immunoSEQ multiplex PCR, and TCRdb's table has in-frame clones only and misses some. The V and J calls and clone size were taken over from that table, and D and trimming were inferred from the DNA. This table has 100,000 to 120,000 clones, 88% appearing once. This clonotype originated in a woman aged 45-60 years with acute or convalescent COVID-19. Sequencing was performed on peripheral blood. The rearrangement uses TRBV27 and TRBJ1-2; 8 nucleotides align to TRBD1. The CDR3 nucleotides are TGTGCCAGCAGTTATGACAGGGGCGGGTATGGCTACACCTTC. It codes for CASSYDRGGYGYTF.